This TCR beta chain comes out of a study of T-cell reconstitution after alpha-beta-depleted transplantation in children. Study-level points and caveats: Surviving recipient T cells and thymic progenitors underlay high day-60 TCRbeta diversity in some patients.

As it was prepared, the TCRbeta library received unique molecular identifiers. Each CDR3 protein gets one entry after TCRdb re-called the PCR reads with MiXCR. In the table there are fewer than 550,000 distinct CDR3 sequences, roughly 10% of which are singletons. On this clonotype: Its target is unknown.

The germline V gene encodes CDR1 LNHDA and CDR2 SQIVND (reference sequence). V was trimmed by 11 bases and J by 1 base, leaving 15 bases between them. The CDR3 contains 14 residues. The sample consisted of PBMCs, taken before TCRalphabeta/CD19-depleted stem cell transplant. This clonotype was obtained from a child aged 2-15 years with inherited bone marrow failure, due to receive a stem cell transplant. The chain recombines TRBV19 with TRBJ1-5, with a possible D match to TRBD1 (5 bases). CDR3 nucleotides: TGTGCCTCGGGGGACGGAGGGAGCAATCAGCCCCAGCATTTT. Residues: CASGDGGSNQPQHF.